The 14 T cell receptor beta chains listed next were all sequenced from one sample in a study of blood T cell repertoires in COVID-19. Repertoires were generated with immunoSEQ multiplex PCR, while TCRdb's copy carries only in-frame clones and drops some. Of tens of thousands of clones in the sample, 65% to 90% were seen once. The sample was peripheral blood. All receptors derive from a man in his sixties with acute or convalescent COVID-19.

The chain has TRBV7-2 and TRBJ2-5; 9 bases match TRBD2. Per germline, CDR1 SGHTA and CDR2 FQGNSA. The ends lost 8 bases at V and 1 base at J; junction bases unmatched: 2. The CDR3 runs to 13 residues. The CDR3 sequence is CASARGGQETQYF. For the CDR3, the DNA is TGTGCCAGCGCGCGGGGGGGCCAAGAGACCCAGTACTTC.

This chain uses TRBV7-2 with TRBJ1-6; 7 bases match TRBD1. The germline V gene encodes CDR1 SGHTA and CDR2 FQGNSA. V was clipped by 5 bases and J by 9 bases; unmatched bases: 7. The CDR3 consists of 14 residues. CDR3 sequence (DNA): TGTGCCAGCAGCATCACAGGGGTTAGTTCACCCCTCCACTTT. This gives the protein CASSITGVSSPLHF.

This rearrangement joins TRBV6-6 to TRBJ2-7, with 7 positions matching TRBD1. CDR3 size: 14 residues. Germline trimming cut 5 bases from V and 3 bases from J; bases unmatched to any gene: 7. Germline lookup yields CDR1 MNHNY and CDR2 SVGAGI (reference sequence). CDR3 protein: CASSPRTGVYEQYF. The DNA for the CDR3 is TGTGCCAGCAGTCCCCGGACAGGAGTCTACGAGCAGTACTTC.

The gene calls are TRBV10-3 and TRBJ2-7, with 7 bases lining up with TRBD1. This CDR3 is built from 13 residues. Germline V gives CDR1 ENHRY, CDR2 SYGVKD. The CDR3 sequence is CSLFTGDPYEQYV. The CDR3 nucleotides are TGTTCTTTGTTTACAGGGGACCCCTACGAGCAGTACGTC.

The V call is TRBV28, the J call TRBJ1-2; 9 nucleotides line up with TRBD1. The CDR3 length is 15 residues. Germline CDR1 and CDR2: MDHEN and SYDVKM. Trimming took 7 bases from V and 8 from J; bases not matched to a gene: 14. The CDR3 here is CASIPPLGQGGGYTF. The CDR3 DNA is TGTGCCAGCATCCCACCACTGGGACAGGGTGGAGGCTACACCTTC.

The chain is built from TRBV5-1 and TRBJ2-3, with D possibly matching TRBD2 (6 bases). The V end was cut by 7 bases, the J end by 5 bases, with 14 bases between. This CDR3 has 13 amino acids. Germline CDR1 is SGHRS and CDR2 is YFSETQ. The CDR3 DNA reads TGCGCCAGCTTCGGACTCGGGGGAGATACGCAGTATTTT. It translates to CASFGLGGDTQYF.

This sequence joins TRBV7-2 and TRBJ1-1; D uncertain. The V end lost 3 bases, the J end lost 5 bases, and 7 bases lay between the germline ends. The CDR3 contains 12 residues. Germline V CDR1 and CDR2: SGHTA, FQGNSA. The CDR3 region has the DNA TGTGCCAGCAGCTTTACATTGACTGAAGCTTTCTTT. It codes for CASSFTLTEAFF. The full variable domain, rest sourced from reference TRBV7-2 and TRBJ1-1, is GAGVSQSPSNKVTEKGKDVELRCDPISGHTALYWYRQSLGQGLEFLIYFQGNSAPDKSGLPSDRFSAERTGGSVSTLTIQRTQQEDSAVYLCASSFTLTEAFFGQGTRLTVV.

V usage is TRBV10-2 and J usage is TRBJ1-1, with a possible D match to TRBD1 (6 bases). The CDR3 spans 14 residues. Per the germline V gene, CDR1 is WSHSY and CDR2 is SAAADI. V was shortened by 8 bases and J by 0 bases, with 13 bases between the two germline ends. The CDR3 sequence: CASRDRYLNTEAFF. The DNA for the CDR3 is TGCGCCAGCCGCGACAGGTATTTGAACACTGAAGCTTTCTTT.

The V and J genes are TRBV9 and TRBJ2-5; 8 bases match TRBD2. This CDR3 is built from 15 residues. The germline V gene encodes CDR1 SGDLS and CDR2 YYNGEE. V was clipped by 0 bases and J by 5 bases; unmatched bases: 6. CDR3 region: CASSVGLAGGETQYF. CDR3 nucleotide sequence: TGTGCCAGCAGCGTAGGCCTAGCGGGCGGGGAGACCCAGTACTTC.

The count of this clone is one. The chain couples TRBV12-5 to TRBJ1-2; maybe TRBD1 (5 bases). This CDR3 has 12 residues. The V gene's germline CDR1 is LGHNT and CDR2 FRNRAP. Trimming stripped 2 bases from V and 8 bases from J, with 9 bases between. The CDR3 here is CASGLTRVGYTF. The CDR3 DNA follows: TGTGCTAGTGGTTTGACCAGGGTCGGCTACACCTTC.

The count of this clone is one. The chain combines TRBV6-6 with TRBJ1-1; perhaps TRBD1 as D (5 bases). CDR1 and CDR2 (germline): MNHNY, SVGAGI (reference sequence). This CDR3 is built from 14 residues. V was shortened by 4 bases and J by 4 bases, with 13 bases between the two germline ends. CDR3 amino acids: CASSSRERGTEAFF. In DNA form, the CDR3 reads TGTGCCAGCAGTTCCAGGGAGCGGGGCACTGAAGCTTTCTTT.

The chain links TRBV28 to TRBJ2-2, with TRBD1 matching 10 bases. The junction had 15 bases not matched to a gene; V was cut back by 10 bases and J by 4 bases. This CDR3 contains 17 residues. From germline, CDR1 is MDHEN and CDR2 SYDVKM. The CDR3 reads CATSRTGGLRITGELFF. The CDR3 coding sequence is TGTGCCACCTCACGGACAGGGGGGTTGCGAATCACCGGGGAGCTGTTTTTT.

The chain joins TRBV15 to TRBJ1-2; no clear D gene. Germline V gives CDR1 LNHNV, CDR2 YYDKDF (reference sequence). The CDR3 loop spans 12 amino acids. Trimming shortened V by 0 bases and J by 7 bases, and 6 bases separated the two germline ends. The CDR3 loop is CATSRDSRGYTF. DNA of the CDR3: TGTGCCACCAGCAGAGATAGTCGTGGCTACACCTTC.

The V call is TRBV15, the J call TRBJ2-3; 13 positions match TRBD2. The CDR3 length is 18 residues. V lost 6 bases and J lost 4; bases outside the gene matches: 13. The germline gives CDR1 LNHNV, CDR2 YYDKDF (reference sequence). The CDR3 coding sequence is TGTGCCACCAGAGAGACTAGCGGGGGGTCCATTATCCCAGATACGCAGTATTTT. Translation gives CATRETSGGSIIPDTQYF. Supplemented by reference TRBV15 and TRBJ2-3, the full variable domain reads DAMVIQNPRYQVTQFGKPVTLSCSQTLNHNVMYWYQQKSSQAPKLLFHYYDKDFNNEADTPDNFQSRRPNTSFCFLDIRSPGLGDTAMYLCATRETSGGSIIPDTQYFGPGTRLTVL.